One and the same sample provided the 32 T cell receptor beta chains below, sequenced in a study of T-cell memory formation after mild COVID-19. TCRdb analysed the 5' RACE reads with MiXCR anew, one entry per CDR3 protein. The sample holds some 97,000 distinct CDR3 sequences, over 8.5% seen once. The sample comprised PBMCs or a T cell subset sorted from them (not recorded which). These TCRs come from a young man who had mild COVID-19 (a few samples of this study predate the infection). Cell type and time point are not known.

This clonotype was seen at least ten times. The chain recombines TRBV7-2 with TRBJ2-3, with D possibly matching TRBD2 (5 bases). V lost 5 bases and J 0 bases, leaving 15 bases between the germline ends. The CDR3 sequence is 16 residues long. From germline, CDR1 is SGHTA and CDR2 FQGNSA. The CDR3 loop reads CASSVDSVTSTDTQYF. The CDR3 nucleotides read TGTGCCAGCAGCGTAGATAGCGTGACTAGCACAGATACGCAGTATTTT.

V is TRBV27 and J is TRBJ2-7, with TRBD2 as a possible D gene (6 bases). Germline loops: CDR1 MNHEY, CDR2 SMNVEV (reference sequence). CDR3 length equals 13 residues. Trimming pared 5 bases from V and 4 bases from J, leaving 12 bases between. The CDR3 DNA sequence: TGTGCCAGCAGTCCCGGGGGTCGGTACGAGCAGTACTTC. Its protein product is CASSPGGRYEQYF.

This clonotype was seen more than once but under ten times. V usage is TRBV6-7 and J usage is TRBJ2-7; D gene ambiguous. TRBV6-7 is assigned to the ORF class and has an uncertain function. Trimming took 6 bases from V and 5 from J, leaving 8 bases between them. The CDR3 consists of 11 residues. The CDR3 region is CASSYLNEQYV. CDR3 coding DNA: TGTGCCAGCAGCTATCTCAACGAGCAGTACGTC.

J is TRBJ2-3 and V is TRBV2; D gene unclear. Trimming pared 4 bases from V and 0 bases from J, leaving 8 bases between. The CDR3 is made up of 14 amino acids. The germline CDR1 and CDR2 sequences are SNHLY and FYNNEI. DNA for the CDR3: TGTGCCAGCAGTGGACCATCTAGCACAGATACGCAGTATTTT. It codes for CASSGPSSTDTQYF.

This clonotype was seen a handful of times. The chain links TRBV12-3 or TRBV12-4 to TRBJ1-5, with D uncertain. This CDR3 comprises 13 residues. The V and J ends lost 0 bases and 7 bases respectively, with 7 bases between them. The CDR3 protein is CASSLALWQPQHF. In nucleotides, the CDR3 is TGTGCCAGCAGTTTAGCGCTGTGGCAGCCCCAGCATTTT.

V is TRBV6-6 and J is TRBJ2-4; D unresolved. The CDR3 runs 12 residues. The germline CDR1 and CDR2 sequences are MNHNY and SVGAGI (reference sequence). V was cut by 7 bases and J by 7 bases, with 11 bases left in between. CDR3 nucleotide sequence: TGTGCCAGCACAGCGAATGGTAACATTCAGTACTTC. Translation: CASTANGNIQYF.

The table lists this clonotype with a few counts. This rearrangement joins TRBV4-3 to TRBJ1-2; D unclear. Germline CDR1 and CDR2: LGHNA and YSLEER. CDR3 length equals 15 residues. The ends were cut back, 0 bases at V and 8 bases at J, with 16 bases in the middle. CDR3 sequence: CASSQEGPDFRGYTF. The CDR3 DNA reads TGCGCCAGCAGCCAAGAAGGCCCGGATTTTAGGGGCTACACCTTC.

The table lists this clonotype with many counts. This chain connects TRBV4-2 to TRBJ2-5, with 7 positions matching TRBD2. V shed 2 bases, J shed 0 bases, and the junction held 6 bases outside the gene matches. Germline V gene lookup returns CDR1 LGHNA and CDR2 YNFKEQ. This CDR3 region has 16 residues. CDR3 sequence: CASSQRDGGDQETQYF. The DNA for the CDR3 is TGTGCCAGCAGCCAAAGGGATGGGGGGGACCAAGAGACCCAGTACTTC.

The chain has TRBV7-8 and TRBJ2-2, with D unclear. The CDR3 sequence is 14 residues long. Trimming removed 3 bases at V and 0 bases at J, with 5 bases between. In germline, CDR1 is SGHVS, CDR2 FQNEAQ. The CDR3 reads CASSFTANTGELFF. In DNA, the CDR3 is TGTGCCAGCAGCTTTACCGCGAACACCGGGGAGCTGTTTTTT.

This clonotype has just a few counts. This sequence joins TRBV7-9 and TRBJ1-1; D unclear. V was trimmed by 3 bases and J by 4 bases, leaving 12 bases between them. Germline loops: CDR1 SEHNR, CDR2 FQNEAQ (reference sequence). This CDR3 has 14 residues. In nucleotides, the CDR3 is TGTGCCAGCAGCTTCCTAGGGCAGGCCACTGAAGCTTTCTTT. Translation: CASSFLGQATEAFF.

The chain uses TRBV20-1 and TRBJ2-1, with TRBD1 matching 8 bases. The V gene's germline CDR1 is DFQATT and CDR2 SNEGSKA (reference sequence). CDR3 length: 11 amino acids. Germline trimming cut 1 base from V and 13 bases from J; bases unmatched to any gene: 3. CDR3 DNA: TGCAGTGCTAGAGGGGGGACAGGCCAGTTCTTC. Translated: CSARGGTGQFF.

The chain couples TRBV7-9 to TRBJ1-2, with D uncertain. Deletions cut 2 bases from V and 8 bases from J, with 15 bases between. Germline V CDR1 and CDR2: SEHNR, FQNEAQ (reference sequence). The CDR3 has 14 amino acids. CDR3 nucleotide sequence: TGTGCCAGCAGCTTACTTGCGCGGGAGGAAGGCTACACCTTC. This sequence encodes CASSLLAREEGYTF.

The chain has TRBV7-9 and TRBJ2-5, with unresolved D. Trimming removed 5 bases at V and 5 bases at J, with 12 bases between. Germline V lookup: CDR1 SEHNR, CDR2 FQNEAQ (reference sequence). This CDR3 spans 13 amino acids. The CDR3 nucleotides are TGTGCCAGCAGCCGACGCGCCCCGGAGACCCAGTACTTC. Its protein product is CASSRRAPETQYF.

In its sample, this clonotype was seen a few times. This chain connects TRBV4-3 to TRBJ2-7; D call uncertain. The germline V gene has CDR1 LGHNA and CDR2 YSLEER. This CDR3 has 15 residues. V gave up 0 bases and J gave up 2 bases, with 11 bases separating them. This chain's CDR3 is CASSQDPDVAYEQYF. For the CDR3, the DNA is TGCGCCAGCAGCCAAGACCCGGACGTCGCCTACGAGCAGTACTTC.

The chain uses TRBV5-1 and TRBJ2-1, with a possible D match to TRBD1 (6 bases). Trimming took 0 bases from V and 4 from J, leaving 11 bases between them. This CDR3 spans 15 amino acids. CDR1 and CDR2 (germline): SGHRS, YFSETQ. CDR3 sequence reads: CASSLADSVYNEQFF. Written as DNA, the CDR3 is TGCGCCAGCAGCTTGGCGGACAGCGTATACAATGAGCAGTTCTTC.

V gene TRBV27 combines with J gene TRBJ1-1, with unresolved D. The germline CDR1 and CDR2 sequences are MNHEY and SMNVEV (reference sequence). Trimming took 7 bases from V and 4 from J, leaving 13 bases between them. The CDR3 is made up of 13 amino acids. CDR3 in DNA: TGTGCCAGCATAGGGTTGGGGATCACTGAAGCTTTCTTT. Translation gives CASIGLGITEAFF.

This clonotype was seen more than once but under ten times. This chain uses TRBV9 with TRBJ2-1; D is possibly TRBD1 (7 bases). This CDR3 contains 14 residues. Looked up from germline, CDR1 is SGDLS and CDR2 is YYNGEE. V dropped 4 bases and J dropped 10 bases, with 18 bases sitting between them. This chain's CDR3 is CASSLDREDDEQFF. In nucleotides, the CDR3 is TGTGCCAGCAGCCTCGACAGGGAGGATGACGAGCAGTTCTTC.

There are a few counts of this clonotype. This chain links TRBV4-3 with TRBJ2-1, with a possible D match to TRBD1 (6 bases). Germline CDR1 reads LGHNA; CDR2 reads YSLEER. V lost 1 base and J lost 7, with 17 bases in between. This CDR3 is 16 amino acids long. CDR3 loop: CASSQGTGPTGNEQFF. CDR3 coding DNA: TGCGCCAGCAGCCAAGGTACAGGGCCCACCGGGAATGAGCAGTTCTTC.

This clonotype was recorded at least ten times. This chain uses TRBV7-2 with TRBJ1-2; D might be TRBD1 (5 bases). This CDR3 has 15 amino acids. V lost 4 bases and J 6 bases, leaving 18 bases between the germline ends. The germline V gene has CDR1 SGHTA and CDR2 FQGNSA. DNA of the CDR3: TGTGCCAGCAGCTCCTGGAAACAGGTTACCGATGGCTACACCTTC. Protein sequence: CASSSWKQVTDGYTF.

This clonotype was counted only a few times. The chain employs TRBV4-3 and TRBJ1-2; 9 bases line up with TRBD1. This CDR3 contains 16 residues. Germline loops: CDR1 LGHNA, CDR2 YSLEER. The V segment lost 0 bases and the J segment 5 bases; nucleotides outside the gene matches: 7. DNA for the CDR3: TGCGCCAGCAGCCAAGACTATCCGGGGACAGGGTATGGCTACACCTTC. This gives the protein CASSQDYPGTGYGYTF.

This clonotype was detected only a few times. This sequence joins TRBV3-1 and TRBJ1-1; D uncertain. The CDR3 totals 16 residues. Germline CDR1 and CDR2: LGHDT and YNNKEL (reference sequence). Deletions cut 0 bases from V and 3 bases from J, with 14 bases between. In nucleotides, the CDR3 is TGTGCCAGCAGCCAAGAATTGGCGGATGTAGACACTGAAGCTTTCTTT. It codes for CASSQELADVDTEAFF.

The rearrangement joins TRBV29-1 to TRBJ2-5; TRBD2 matches 9 bases. V lost 2 bases, J lost 1 base, and 2 bases stayed unmatched. This CDR3 region has 14 residues. Germline V gene sequence: CDR1 SQVTM, CDR2 ANQGSEA. The CDR3 nucleotides read TGCAGCGTTGAACTAGCGGGGTCCCAAGAGACCCAGTACTTC. Its translation: CSVELAGSQETQYF.

This clonotype was seen a handful of times. The chain links TRBV9 to TRBJ2-1, with D perhaps matching TRBD1 (6 bases). V lost 6 bases, J lost 6 bases, and 16 bases lay in between. The germline V gene has CDR1 SGDLS and CDR2 YYNGEE. This CDR3 has 14 amino acids. Here the CDR3 DNA reads TGTGCCAGCACCAATACCGGGACACGCAATGAGCAGTTCTTC. Its protein product is CASTNTGTRNEQFF.

This clonotype was observed a few times. This chain connects TRBV27 to TRBJ1-6; D call uncertain. This CDR3 is 15 amino acids long. The V and J ends lost 0 bases and 7 bases respectively, with 10 bases between them. Germline loops: CDR1 MNHEY, CDR2 SMNVEV (reference sequence). CDR3 coding DNA: TGTGCCAGCAGTTTATCCCGCGCCGTAAATTCACCCCTCCACTTT. Protein sequence: CASSLSRAVNSPLHF.

This clonotype was counted ten times or more. The chain carries TRBV5-1 and TRBJ2-5; 10 bases line up with TRBD2. The CDR3 runs 15 residues. From germline, CDR1 is SGHRS and CDR2 YFSETQ. V was clipped by 3 bases and J by 5 bases; unmatched bases: 7. This CDR3 is CASSSSGGAVETQYF. In DNA form, the CDR3 reads TGCGCCAGCAGCTCAAGCGGGGGGGCCGTGGAGACCCAGTACTTC. Full variable domain (outside the CDR3, taken from reference TRBV5-1 and TRBJ2-5): KAGVTQTPRYLIKTRGQQVTLSCSPISGHRSVSWYQQTPGQGLQFLFEYFSETQRNKGNFPGRFSGRQFSNSRSEMNVSTLELGDSALYLCASSSSGGAVETQYFGPGTRLLVL.

V is TRBV4-1 and J is TRBJ1-1; D is perhaps TRBD1 (5 bases). Germline CDR1 MGHRA, CDR2 YSYEKL. V was clipped by 0 bases and J by 6 bases, with 11 bases between them. The CDR3 length is 14 residues. The chain's CDR3 is CASSQEGLYSEAFF. As DNA, the CDR3 is TGCGCCAGCAGCCAAGAGGGACTATATTCTGAAGCTTTCTTT.

This clonotype was observed a few times. The chain recombines TRBV4-3 with TRBJ2-3, with D possibly TRBD2 on 5 matching bases. V was clipped by 1 base and J by 6 bases, with 8 bases between them. In germline, CDR1 is LGHNA, CDR2 YSLEER. This CDR3 comprises 13 residues. In DNA form, the CDR3 reads TGCGCCAGCAGCCAAGGGGGAGTGGATACGCAGTATTTT. Translating gives CASSQGGVDTQYF.

This clonotype was detected only a few times. The J gene is TRBJ2-1, the V gene TRBV6-2 or TRBV6-3; D is perhaps TRBD1 or TRBD2 (6 bases each). Germline CDR1 reads MNHEY; CDR2 reads SVGEGT. With 8 bases removed from V and 7 bases from J, the gap between germline ends came to 15 bases. The CDR3 runs to 13 residues. The CDR3 sequence is CASLGRGRNEQFF. In DNA form, the CDR3 reads TGTGCCAGCTTAGGCCGGGGGCGTAATGAGCAGTTCTTC.

With regard to this clonotype: At one boundary the junction diverges from the germline segment, which might be a read error. The CDR3 loop reads CAISGVTGFSNTEAFF. For the CDR3, the DNA is TGTGCCATCAGCGGAGTGACAGGGTTCTCCAACACTGAAGCTTTCTTT. The rearrangement joins TRBV7-2 to TRBJ1-1; 7 nucleotides match TRBD1. The CDR3 extends over 16 amino acids. Germline values: CDR1 SGHTA, CDR2 FQGNSA.

This clonotype was picked up a small number of times. The chain has TRBV7-9 and TRBJ1-5, with D unresolved. Germline CDR1 and CDR2: SEHNR and FQNEAQ (reference sequence). V gave up 3 bases and J gave up 4 bases, with 7 bases separating them. CDR3 length: 13 amino acids. This CDR3 reads CASSFDVNQPQHF. The CDR3 nucleotides read TGTGCCAGCAGCTTCGACGTGAATCAGCCCCAGCATTTT.

Many counts were recorded for this clonotype. This sequence joins TRBV5-1 and TRBJ2-1, with D perhaps matching TRBD1 or TRBD2 (5 bases each). The germline V gene has CDR1 SGHRS and CDR2 YFSETQ. The CDR3 sequence is 11 residues long. V was cut by 3 bases and J by 10 bases, with 8 bases left in between. CDR3 DNA sequence: TGCGCCAGCAGCTGGGACCTCGAGCAGTTCTTC. As protein: CASSWDLEQFF.

Only a few counts were recorded for this clonotype. The V and J genes are TRBV13 and TRBJ1-2; D remains unclear. The CDR3 is 13 residues long. The germline CDR1 and CDR2 sequences are PRHDT and FYEKMQ (reference sequence). Trimming removed 1 base from V and 2 bases from J, with 5 bases in between. CDR3 in DNA: TGTGCCAGCAGCTTAGTTCCCAACTATGGCTACACCTTC. Translating it yields CASSLVPNYGYTF.